This paragraph covers one T cell receptor (beta chain) sequence. As yet, its antigen is unknown. The junction had 3 bases not matched to a gene; V was cut back by 2 bases and J by 0 bases. The CDR3 contains 15 residues. Germline lookup yields CDR1 SGDLS and CDR2 YYNGEE. Time point reported: week 23, last vaccination. A single vaccine dose contained 300 ug of mutant IDH1 20-mer peptide, and topical imiquimod was used with it. Clones were read by immunoSEQ multiplex PCR, and TCRdb kept only the in-frame ones, dropping some. Of tens of thousands of clones listed, 80% to 85% are singletons. The sample belongs to a study of a mutant IDH1 vaccine in newly diagnosed glioma. Across the whole study: Radiotherapy, temozolomide, or both had been given previously, and both were given to most.

General study results and limits: Immune responses arising from the vaccine appeared in more than 80% of patients.

The sequences come from PBMCs, collected from a glioma patient whose treatment included an IDH1 peptide vaccine. V usage is TRBV9 and J usage is TRBJ2-5, with 8 bases that match TRBD1. The receptor comes from a woman aged 40 to 50 with glioma. Some clones in this sample may be carry-over from other donors' samples. The CDR3 reads CASSVTGGYQETQYF. CDR3 sequence (DNA): TGTGCCAGCAGCGTTACAGGGGGTTACCAAGAGACCCAGTACTTC.